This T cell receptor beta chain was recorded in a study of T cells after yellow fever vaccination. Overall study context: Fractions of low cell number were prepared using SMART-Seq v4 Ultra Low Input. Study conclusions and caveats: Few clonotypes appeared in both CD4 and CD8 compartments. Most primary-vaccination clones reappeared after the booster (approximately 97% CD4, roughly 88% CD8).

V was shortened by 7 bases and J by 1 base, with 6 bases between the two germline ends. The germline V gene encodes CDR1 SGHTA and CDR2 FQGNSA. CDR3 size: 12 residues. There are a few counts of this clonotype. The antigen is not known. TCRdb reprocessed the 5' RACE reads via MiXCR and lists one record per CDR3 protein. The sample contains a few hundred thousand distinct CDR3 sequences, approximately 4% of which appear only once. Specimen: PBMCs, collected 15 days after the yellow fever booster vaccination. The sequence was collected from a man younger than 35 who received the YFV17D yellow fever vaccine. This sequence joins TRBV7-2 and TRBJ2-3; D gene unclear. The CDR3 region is CASTWGTDTQYF. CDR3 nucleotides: TGTGCCAGCACCTGGGGCACAGATACGCAGTATTTT. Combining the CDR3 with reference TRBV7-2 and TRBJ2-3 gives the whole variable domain GAGVSQSPSNKVTEKGKDVELRCDPISGHTALYWYRQSLGQGLEFLIYFQGNSAPDKSGLPSDRFSAERTGGSVSTLTIQRTQQEDSAVYLCASTWGTDTQYFGPGTRLTVL.